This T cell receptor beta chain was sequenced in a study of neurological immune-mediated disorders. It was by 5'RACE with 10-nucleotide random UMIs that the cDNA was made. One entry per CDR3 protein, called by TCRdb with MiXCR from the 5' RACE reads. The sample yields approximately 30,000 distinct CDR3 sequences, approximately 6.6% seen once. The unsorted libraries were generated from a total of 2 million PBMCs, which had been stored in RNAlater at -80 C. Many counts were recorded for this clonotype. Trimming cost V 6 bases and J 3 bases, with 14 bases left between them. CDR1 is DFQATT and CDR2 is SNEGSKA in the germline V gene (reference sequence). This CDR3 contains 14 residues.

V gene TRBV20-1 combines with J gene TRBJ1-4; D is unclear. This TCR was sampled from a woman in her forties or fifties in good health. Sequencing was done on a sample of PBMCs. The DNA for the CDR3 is TGCAGTGCCTCTCTCGGTTTTTCTAATGAAAAACTGTTTTTT. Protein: CSASLGFSNEKLFF.